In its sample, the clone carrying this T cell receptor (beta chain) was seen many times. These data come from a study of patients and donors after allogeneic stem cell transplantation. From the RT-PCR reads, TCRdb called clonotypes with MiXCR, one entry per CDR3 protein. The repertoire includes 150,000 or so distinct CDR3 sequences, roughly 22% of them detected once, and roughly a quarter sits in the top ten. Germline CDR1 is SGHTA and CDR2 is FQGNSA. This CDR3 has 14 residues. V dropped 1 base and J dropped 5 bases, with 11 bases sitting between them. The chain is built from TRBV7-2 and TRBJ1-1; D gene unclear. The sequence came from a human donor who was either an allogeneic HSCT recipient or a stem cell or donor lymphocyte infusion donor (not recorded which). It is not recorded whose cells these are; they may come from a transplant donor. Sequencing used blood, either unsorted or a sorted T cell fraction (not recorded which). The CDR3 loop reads CASSLGLSGTEAFF. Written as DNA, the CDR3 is TGTGCCAGCAGCTTAGGGTTGAGTGGGACTGAAGCTTTCTTT.